Detailed here is one TCR beta chain. Original data processing: Reference gene primer amplification in the assay estimated nucleated cell counts. TCRdb keeps only in-frame clones here, not all; method: immunoSEQ multiplex PCR. V and J calls and clone size are given by that table; D and trimming were obtained from the DNA. The profile shows some 180,000 clones, roughly 80% of them singletons. Germline values: CDR1 LGHDT, CDR2 YNNKEL (reference sequence). The CDR3 runs 15 residues. The V segment lost 1 base and the J segment 6 bases; nucleotides outside the gene matches: 3. These data come from a study of blood T cell repertoires in COVID-19. The wider study: Specimens from acute and convalescent COVID-19 originated in the United States, Italy and Spain.

The V call is TRBV3-1 (or the pseudogene TRBV3-2), the J call TRBJ1-6, with 7 positions matching TRBD1. This TCR was recovered from an older woman with acute COVID-19. Sequenced input: PBMCs or T cells enriched from blood (not recorded which). In DNA, the CDR3 is TGTGCCAGCAGCCAAGCAGGGGGGCGTAATTCACCCCTCCACTTT. This sequence encodes CASSQAGGRNSPLHF.